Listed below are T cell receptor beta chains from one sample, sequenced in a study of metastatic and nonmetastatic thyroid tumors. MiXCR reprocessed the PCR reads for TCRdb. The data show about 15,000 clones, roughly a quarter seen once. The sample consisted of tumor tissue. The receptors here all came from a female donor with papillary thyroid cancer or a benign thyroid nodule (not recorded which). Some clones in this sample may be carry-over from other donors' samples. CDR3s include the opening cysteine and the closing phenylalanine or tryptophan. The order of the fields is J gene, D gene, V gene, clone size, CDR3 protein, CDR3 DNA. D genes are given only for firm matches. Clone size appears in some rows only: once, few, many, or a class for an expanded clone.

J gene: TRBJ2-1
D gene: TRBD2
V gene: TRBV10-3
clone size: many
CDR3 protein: CAISAGVPDNEQFF
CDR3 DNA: TGTGCCATCAGCGCGGGAGTCCCTGACAATGAGCAGTTCTTC

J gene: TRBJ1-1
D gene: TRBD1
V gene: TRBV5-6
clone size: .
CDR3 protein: CASSWGQGVTEAFF
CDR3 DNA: TGTGCCAGCAGCTGGGGACAGGGGGTGACTGAAGCTTTCTTT

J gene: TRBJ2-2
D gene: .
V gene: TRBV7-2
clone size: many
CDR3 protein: CASSPRGGGTGELFF
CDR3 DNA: TGTGCCAGCAGCCCGCGGGGCGGTGGGACCGGGGAGCTGTTTTTT

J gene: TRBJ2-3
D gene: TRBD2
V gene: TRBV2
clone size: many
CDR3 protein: CASNSREGRTQYF
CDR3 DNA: TGTGCCAGCAATTCCCGGGAGGGCCGTACGCAGTATTTT

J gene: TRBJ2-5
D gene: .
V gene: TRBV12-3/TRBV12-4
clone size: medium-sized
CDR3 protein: CASSLKETQYF
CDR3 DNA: TGTGCCAGCAGTTTGAAGGAGACCCAGTACTTC

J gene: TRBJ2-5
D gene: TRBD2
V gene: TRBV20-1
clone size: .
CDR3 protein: CSAREVLAGEQETQYF
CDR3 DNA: TGCAGTGCTAGAGAGGTACTAGCGGGGGAGCAAGAGACCCAGTACTTC

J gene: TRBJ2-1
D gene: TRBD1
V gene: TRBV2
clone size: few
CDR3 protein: CASSSRQGNEQFF
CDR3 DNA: TGTGCCAGCAGCTCTCGACAGGGCAATGAGCAGTTCTTC

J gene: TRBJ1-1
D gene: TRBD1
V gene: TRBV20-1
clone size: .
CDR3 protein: CSARAGDRGYTEAFF
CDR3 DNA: TGCAGTGCTAGAGCGGGAGACAGGGGGTACACTGAAGCTTTCTTT

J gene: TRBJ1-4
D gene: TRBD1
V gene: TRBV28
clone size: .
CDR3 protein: CASSQLGQRFEKLFF
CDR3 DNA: TGTGCCAGCAGCCAATTGGGACAGAGATTTGAAAAACTGTTTTTT

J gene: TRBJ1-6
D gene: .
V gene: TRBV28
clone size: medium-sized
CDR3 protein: CASKQGSSYNSPLHF
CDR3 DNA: TGTGCCAGCAAGCAAGGGAGCTCCTATAATTCACCCCTCCACTTT

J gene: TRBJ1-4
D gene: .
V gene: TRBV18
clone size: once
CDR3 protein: CASSATGDGEKLFF
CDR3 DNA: TGTGCCAGCTCAGCGACGGGAGACGGTGAAAAACTGTTTTTT

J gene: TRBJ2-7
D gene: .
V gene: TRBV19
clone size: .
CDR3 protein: CASSIFGEQYF
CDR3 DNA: TGTGCCAGTAGTATCTTTGGCGAGCAGTACTTC

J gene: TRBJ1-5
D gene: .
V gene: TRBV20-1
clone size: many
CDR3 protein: CSASGDGGNQPQHF
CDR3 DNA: TGCAGTGCTAGTGGGGACGGGGGCAATCAGCCCCAGCATTTT

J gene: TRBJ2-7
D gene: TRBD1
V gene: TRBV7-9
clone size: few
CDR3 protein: CASSRDRGDEQYF
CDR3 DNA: TGTGCCAGCAGCCGGGACAGGGGGGACGAGCAGTACTTC

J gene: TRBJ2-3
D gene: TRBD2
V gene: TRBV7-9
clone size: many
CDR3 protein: CASSPSGINTDTQYF
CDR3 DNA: TGTGCCAGCAGTCCGAGCGGGATAAACACAGATACGCAGTATTTT

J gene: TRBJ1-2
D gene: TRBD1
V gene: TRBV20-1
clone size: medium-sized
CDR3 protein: CSARVSSNGQVYGYTF
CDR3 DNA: TGCAGTGCTCGCGTATCCAGCAATGGACAGGTCTATGGCTACACCTTC

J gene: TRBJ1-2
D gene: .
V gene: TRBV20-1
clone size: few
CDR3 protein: CSARTGYGYTF
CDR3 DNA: TGCAGTGCTAGGACAGGCTATGGCTACACCTTC

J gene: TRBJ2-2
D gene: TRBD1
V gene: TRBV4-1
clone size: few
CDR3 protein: CASSRGDRVRNTGELFF
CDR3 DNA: TGCGCCAGCAGCCGAGGAGACAGGGTTCGGAACACCGGGGAGCTGTTTTTT

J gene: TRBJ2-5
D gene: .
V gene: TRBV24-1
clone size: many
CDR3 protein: CATSDTRGETQYF
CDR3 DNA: TGTGCCACCAGTGATACTAGGGGAGAGACCCAGTACTTC

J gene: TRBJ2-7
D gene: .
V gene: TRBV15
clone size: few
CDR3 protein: CATSRDPHGYEQYF
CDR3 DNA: TGTGCCACCAGCAGAGATCCGCACGGCTACGAGCAGTACTTC

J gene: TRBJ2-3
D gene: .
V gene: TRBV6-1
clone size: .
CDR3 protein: CASSRQAAADTQYF
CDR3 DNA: TGTGCCAGCAGCAGACAGGCCGCGGCAGATACGCAGTATTTT

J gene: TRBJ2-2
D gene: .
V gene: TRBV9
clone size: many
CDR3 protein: CASSVEARGDTGELFF
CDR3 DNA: TGTGCCAGCAGCGTAGAGGCTAGGGGGGACACCGGGGAGCTGTTTTTT

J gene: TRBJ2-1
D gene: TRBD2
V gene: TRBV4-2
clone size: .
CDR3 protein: CASSQEGSSGGAGEQFF
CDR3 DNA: TGTGCCAGCAGCCAAGAAGGATCTAGCGGGGGGGCCGGTGAGCAGTTCTTC

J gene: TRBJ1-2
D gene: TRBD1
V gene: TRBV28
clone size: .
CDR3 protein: CASILQGAGSSGYTF
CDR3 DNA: TGTGCCAGCATCCTACAGGGGGCCGGTTCTTCTGGCTACACCTTC

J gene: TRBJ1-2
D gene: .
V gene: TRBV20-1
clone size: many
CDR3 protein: CSARDWGEVPAGYTF
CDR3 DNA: TGCAGTGCTAGAGATTGGGGGGAAGTACCGGCTGGCTACACCTTC

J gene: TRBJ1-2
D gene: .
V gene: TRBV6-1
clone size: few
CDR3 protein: CASEGDRRGYTF
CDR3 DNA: TGTGCCAGCGAAGGGGACCGCAGGGGCTACACCTTC

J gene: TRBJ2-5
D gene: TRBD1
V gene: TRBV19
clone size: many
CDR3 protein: CASSTTRQGGGETQYF
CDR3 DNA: TGTGCCAGTAGTACCACGCGACAGGGGGGAGGTGAGACCCAGTACTTC

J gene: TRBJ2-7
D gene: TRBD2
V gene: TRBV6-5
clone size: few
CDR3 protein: CSSSSLGLARGHEQYF
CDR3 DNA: TGTTCCAGCAGTTCCTTGGGACTAGCGCGAGGGCACGAGCAGTACTTC

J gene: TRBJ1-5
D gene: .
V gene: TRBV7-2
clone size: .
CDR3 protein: CASSFGGRDQPQHF
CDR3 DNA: TGTGCCAGCAGCTTCGGGGGGAGAGATCAGCCCCAGCATTTT

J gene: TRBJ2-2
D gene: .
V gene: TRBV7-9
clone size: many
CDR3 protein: CASSFRGSNTGELFF
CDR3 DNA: TGTGCCAGCAGCTTTCGCGGGTCGAACACCGGGGAGCTGTTTTTT

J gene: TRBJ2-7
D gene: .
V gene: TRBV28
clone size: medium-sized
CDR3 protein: CASSFSQGIIEQYF
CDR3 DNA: TGTGCCAGCAGTTTTAGCCAGGGGATAATCGAGCAGTACTTC

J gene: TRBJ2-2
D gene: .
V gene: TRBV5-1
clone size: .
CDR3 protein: CASSGGTTGELFF
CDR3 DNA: TGCGCCAGCAGTGGAGGAACCACCGGTGAGCTGTTTTTT

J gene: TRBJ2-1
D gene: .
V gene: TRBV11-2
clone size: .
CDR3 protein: CASSSPGVREQFF
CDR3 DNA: TGTGCCAGCAGCTCACCGGGGGTTAGGGAGCAGTTCTTC

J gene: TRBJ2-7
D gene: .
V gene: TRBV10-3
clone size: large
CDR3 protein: CAISDGTGRDEQYF
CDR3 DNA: TGTGCCATCAGTGACGGTACAGGGCGCGACGAGCAGTACTTC

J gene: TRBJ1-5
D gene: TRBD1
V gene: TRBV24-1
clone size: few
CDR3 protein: CSTSLTGGWDQPQHF
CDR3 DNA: TGTTCCACCAGTCTTACAGGGGGGTGGGATCAGCCCCAGCATTTT

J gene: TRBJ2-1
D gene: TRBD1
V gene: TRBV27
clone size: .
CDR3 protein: CASAGTGYYNEQFF
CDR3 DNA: TGTGCCAGCGCCGGGACAGGGTACTACAATGAGCAGTTCTTC

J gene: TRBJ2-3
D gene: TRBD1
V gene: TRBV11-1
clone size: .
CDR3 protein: CASSSRQGVDDTQYF
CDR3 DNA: TGTGCCAGCAGCTCCAGACAGGGTGTAGATGATACGCAGTATTTT

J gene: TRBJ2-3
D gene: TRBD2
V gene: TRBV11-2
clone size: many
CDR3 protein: CASSLVPGLAGDTQYF
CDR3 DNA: TGTGCCAGCAGCTTAGTCCCCGGACTAGCAGGAGATACGCAGTATTTT

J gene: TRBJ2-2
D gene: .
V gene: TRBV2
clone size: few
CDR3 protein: CASSESSNTGELFF
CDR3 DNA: TGTGCCAGCAGTGAGTCCTCGAACACCGGGGAGCTGTTTTTT

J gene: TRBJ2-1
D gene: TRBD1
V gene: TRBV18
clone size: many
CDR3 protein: CASSTGTGYHNEQFF
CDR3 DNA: TGTGCCAGCTCAACCGGGACAGGGTACCACAATGAGCAGTTCTTC

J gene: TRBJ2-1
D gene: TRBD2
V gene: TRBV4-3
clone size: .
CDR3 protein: CASSRGTSGRNEQFF
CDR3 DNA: TGCGCCAGCAGCCGAGGGACTAGCGGGAGAAATGAGCAGTTCTTC

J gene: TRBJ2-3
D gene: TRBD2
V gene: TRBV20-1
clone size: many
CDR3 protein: CSARDDLAGRVGDTQYF
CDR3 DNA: TGCAGTGCTAGAGATGATCTAGCGGGACGAGTTGGAGATACGCAGTATTTT

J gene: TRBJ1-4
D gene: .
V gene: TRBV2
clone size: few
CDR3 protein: CASKRGADEKLFF
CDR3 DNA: TGTGCCAGCAAACGTGGGGCGGATGAAAAACTGTTTTTT

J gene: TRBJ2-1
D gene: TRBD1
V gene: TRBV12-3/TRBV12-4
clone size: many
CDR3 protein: CASSLNGQVHEQFF
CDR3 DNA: TGTGCCAGCAGTTTAAACGGACAGGTCCATGAGCAGTTCTTC

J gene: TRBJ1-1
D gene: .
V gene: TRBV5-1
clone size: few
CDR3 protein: CASSLSTQWDTEAFF
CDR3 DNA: TGCGCCAGCAGCTTGTCCACTCAGTGGGATACTGAAGCTTTCTTT